This record concerns one T cell receptor (beta chain) sequence. Its antigen is undetermined. The data stem from a study of cytomegalovirus exposure and HLA in healthy donors. About the research overall: Later, an analysis reported that the 120 or so validation repertoires had used the same platform as the approximately 690 first-cohort repertoires.

The CDR3 is 14 amino acids. CDR1 is LNHNV, CDR2 YYDKDF, per germline (reference sequence). V shed 3 bases, J shed 4 bases, and the junction held 3 bases outside the gene matches. Clones were sequenced by immunoSEQ multiplex PCR, and TCRdb holds only the in-frame ones, with some missing. The table lists over 100,000 clones, about 94% of them singletons, with roughly 0.9% in the top ten. The study's findings and limits: A later analysis found first-cohort TCR clusters tended to co-occur in the 120 validation repertoires.

Material for sequencing was PBMCs. The chain combines TRBV15 with TRBJ1-1; TRBD1 matches 9 bases. This TCR was recovered from a woman younger than 35 in good health and CMV-seronegative. CDR3 region: CATSRADRGTEAFF. The CDR3 DNA sequence: TGTGCCACCAGCAGGGCGGACAGGGGCACTGAAGCTTTCTTT.